This T cell receptor (beta chain) was profiled in a study of blood T cell repertoires in COVID-19. About the study: Researchers got acute and convalescent COVID-19 samples from the United States, Italy and Spain. In each case, the material was cDNA or gDNA derived from T cells, B-cell-depleted T cells, or PBMCs.

Authors' methods: Estimated nucleated cell counts came from reference gene primer amplification. Measured with immunoSEQ multiplex PCR; TCRdb has only the in-frame clones, and not every one. V and J calls and clone size come straight from that table; D and trimming were deduced from the DNA. Of approximately 380,000 clones in the sample, around 85% were seen once. The table lists this clone with a count of one. Per germline, CDR1 SGHDT and CDR2 YYEEEE. CDR3 size: 14 residues. Trimming shortened V by 4 bases and J by 2 bases, and 10 bases separated the two germline ends. J is TRBJ1-3 and V is TRBV5-6; no reliable D call. The clonotype was recovered from a woman aged 18-30 years with acute or convalescent COVID-19. Source material: peripheral blood. CDR3 amino acids: CASSLRRTGNTIYF. CDR3 bases: TGTGCCAGCAGCCTTCGCAGGACTGGAAACACCATATATTTT.